Presented here are 16 T cell receptor beta chains from one specimen sequenced in a study of vaccination effects on CD4 cells after COVID-19 (dated by TCRdb to between 2021 and 2024). No cognate antigen is known for these TCRs. The method behind the library was the immunoSEQ multiplex PCR assay. TCRdb carries this immuneACCESS record with in-frame sequences only. Its versions omit some clonotypes, under half of them owing to an unresolved V gene in the studies checked, with the rest unexplained. This sample is represented by about 40,000 clones; approximately 70% of them were singletons. The top ten clones comprise more than 7.5% of the sample. After about 9 days of culture, CD4+ T cells were isolated with the EasySep CD4+ T cell isolation kit. Two doses of either the BNT162b2 or the mRNA-1273 mRNA SARS-CoV-2 vaccine were administered to participants. The sequencing here drew on CD4+ T cells from PBMCs cultured without peptide, taken after COVID-19 vaccination. The receptors come from a human donor who received a COVID-19 vaccine.

This clone was counted a few times. The genes are TRBV12-2 and TRBJ2-7. TRBV12-2 is a recognized pseudogene. CDR3 length: 14 amino acids. In DNA, the CDR3 is TGTGCAAGTCGCTTAGAGGCAAGCTTTTGCGAGCAGTACTTC. The encoded protein is CASRLEASFCEQYF.

This chain uses TRBV5-1 with TRBJ2-1, with D perhaps TRBD2 (6 bases). The V gene's germline CDR1 is SGHRS and CDR2 YFSETQ. The CDR3 is 14 amino acids. V lost 0 bases, J lost 10 bases, and 14 bases lay in between. The CDR3 DNA is TGCGCCAGCAGCTTGGCAACCACGGAGGGGGAGCAGTTCTTC. Translation: CASSLATTEGEQFF.

The chain carries TRBV19 and TRBJ1-4; D not resolved. V was clipped by 4 bases and J by 2 bases, with 14 bases between them. The CDR3 runs 16 residues. CDR1 and CDR2 from the germline V gene are LNHDA and SQIVND (reference sequence). The DNA for the CDR3 is TGTGCCAGTAGTACGGCAGCCTATATTACTAATGAAAAACTGTTTTTT. It translates to CASSTAAYITNEKLFF.

V is TRBV7-2 and J is TRBJ1-3; the D is unclear. CDR1 is SGHTA, CDR2 FQGNSA, per germline. This CDR3 comprises 13 residues. V lost 6 bases to trimming and J lost 3 bases, with 9 bases between them. The CDR3 protein is CASSASVGNTIYF. CDR3 bases: TGTGCCAGCAGTGCGTCCGTTGGAAACACCATATATTTT.

The J gene is TRBJ1-2, the V gene TRBV12-5, with 9 bases aligning to TRBD1. This CDR3 has 18 residues. Germline loops: CDR1 LGHNT, CDR2 FRNRAP. V dropped 8 bases and J dropped 4; count of bases not matched to a gene: 20. CDR3 in DNA: TGTGCTAGTAGTGGGTCGGGGATGGAACAGGGGGCGGGCTATGGCTACACCTTC. Residues: CASSGSGMEQGAGYGYTF.

This sequence joins TRBV6-1 and TRBJ2-2; D remains ambiguous. The germline V gene has CDR1 MNHNS and CDR2 SASEGT. CDR3 length equals 17 residues. V lost 0 bases, J lost 2 bases, and 13 bases lay in between. The DNA for the CDR3 is TGTGCCAGCAGTGAAGCCCTAAGAGGAGTAAACACCGGGGAGCTGTTTTTT. Its translation is CASSEALRGVNTGELFF.

The CDR3 nucleotides read TGTGCCAGCAGTTACAGGGGGCCGCGTCGTGGCTACACCTTC. Protein sequence: CASSYRGPRRGYTF. The rearrangement links TRBV5-8 to TRBJ1-2, with TRBD1 identical over 9 bases. The germline V gene has CDR1 SGHTS and CDR2 YDEGEE. Trimming cost V 5 bases and J 7 bases; bases outside gene matches: 9. This CDR3 has 14 residues.

This clone was seen a handful of times. The rearrangement links TRBV6-2 or TRBV6-3 to TRBJ2-3, with a tentative D call TRBD2 (6 bases). Trimming removed 5 bases from V and 5 bases from J, with 14 bases in between. This CDR3 contains 14 residues. The germline CDR1 and CDR2 sequences are MNHEY and SVGEGT. DNA of the CDR3: TGTGCCAGCAGTCCCAGACTAGGAGGAGATACGCAGTATTTT. This gives the protein CASSPRLGGDTQYF.

The genes are TRBV6-5 and TRBJ1-1, with TRBD1 identical over 8 bases. CDR1 is MNHEY and CDR2 is SVGAGI in the germline V gene. V was pared by 7 bases and J by 4 bases, with 5 bases of the junction left unmatched. This CDR3 comprises 13 residues. CDR3 residues: CASKSTGATEAFF. The CDR3 region has the DNA TGTGCCAGCAAGTCGACAGGGGCCACTGAAGCTTTCTTT.

This chain uses TRBV7-9 with TRBJ2-7; 8 bases match TRBD1. Germline CDR1 SEHNR, CDR2 FQNEAQ (reference sequence). This CDR3 comprises 14 residues. J was trimmed by 1 base and V by 5 bases; bases with no gene match: 4. This CDR3 reads CASSRQGFSYEQYF. The DNA of the CDR3 is TGTGCCAGCAGCCGACAGGGGTTTTCCTACGAGCAGTACTTC.

The chain joins TRBV11-3 to TRBJ2-5; TRBD1 agrees at 8 bases. V dropped 3 bases and J dropped 4; count of bases not matched to a gene: 4. Germline values: CDR1 SGHNT, CDR2 YENEEA. The CDR3 contains 14 residues. The CDR3 nucleotides are TGTGCCAGCAGCTTGAACCAGGGGGCAGAGACCCAGTACTTC. It translates to CASSLNQGAETQYF.

About this clone itself: An end of the junction does not agree with germline; a read error may underlie this. The chain links TRBV6-1 to TRBJ2-6; no reliable D call. This CDR3 has 16 amino acids. Germline-derived CDR1 and CDR2 are MNHNS and SASEGT. The CDR3 DNA is TGTGCCAGCAGTGAGGAGCGTCCCTCTGTGGCCAACGTCCTGACTTTC. It translates to CASSEERPSVANVLTF.

The V gene is TRBV3-1 (or the pseudogene TRBV3-2), the J gene TRBJ2-7; unclear D gene. Germline V lookup: CDR1 LGHDT, CDR2 YNNKEL (reference sequence). This CDR3 contains 11 residues. V dropped 4 bases and J dropped 5 bases, with 6 bases sitting between them. The CDR3 protein is CASSRVDEQYF. The CDR3 DNA reads as TGTGCCAGCAGCCGTGTGGACGAGCAGTACTTC.

CDR3 sequence: CASSRPIRDRGRGEDGYTF. CDR3 DNA: TGCGCCAGCAGCCGACCAATCCGGGACAGGGGGCGAGGAGAGGATGGCTACACCTTC. V is TRBV4-1 and J is TRBJ1-2, with 12 positions matching TRBD1. The CDR3 totals 19 residues. V was clipped by 4 bases and J by 6 bases; unmatched bases: 18. The germline gives CDR1 MGHRA, CDR2 YSYEKL.

The V and J genes are TRBV6-6 and TRBJ1-1; 8 bases are a match to TRBD1. Germline V gene lookup returns CDR1 MNHNY and CDR2 SVGAGI (reference sequence). The V and J ends lost 2 bases and 1 base, in that order; junction bases with no gene match: 3. The CDR3 runs to 15 residues. The DNA for the CDR3 is TGTGCCAGCAGTTACCGCGGACAGGGGAACACTGAAGCTTTCTTT. This sequence encodes CASSYRGQGNTEAFF.

The V gene is TRBV5-4, the J gene TRBJ2-7; 11 bases fit TRBD2. The germline gives CDR1 SGHNT, CDR2 YYREEE (reference sequence). Losses at the gene ends were 4 bases for V and 8 bases for J; bases not matched to a gene: 5. The CDR3 length is 13 residues. The CDR3 spells CASSPGTSGKQYF. The CDR3 nucleotides are TGTGCCAGCAGCCCGGGGACTAGCGGAAAGCAGTACTTC.